This is a list of T cell receptor beta chains from one sample in a study of breast tumors, draining lymph nodes, adjacent tissues. TCRdb independently ran MiXCR on the multiplex PCR reads; one entry per CDR3 protein. This table has 180,000 or so distinct CDR3 sequences, 31% appearing once. The sample consisted of axillary lymph node tissue. These receptors came from a female donor with breast cancer. Some clones in this sample may be carry-over from other donors' samples. Each CDR3 is given without its conserved first and last residue. Fields, in order: V gene, J gene, CDR3 protein.

TRBV27	TRBJ2-2	ASSPLAVTNTGELF
TRBV7-2	TRBJ2-5	ASRKVGGGQETQY
TRBV3-1	TRBJ2-4	ASSPSRIVTKNIQY
TRBV24-1	TRBJ1-4	ATSDFAGQEKLF
TRBV7-6	TRBJ1-1	ASSPQVNTEAF
TRBV9	TRBJ2-5	ASSVGGLAGVLQTQY
TRBV12-3/TRBV12-4	TRBJ2-7	ASSVRDRERQGQY
TRBV2	TRBJ2-2	ASSEETGELF
TRBV7-8	TRBJ1-5	ASSSHRAYSNQPQH
TRBV2	TRBJ1-5	ASINQDRWGGEQPQH
TRBV2	TRBJ2-2	ASSPRGTNTGELF
TRBV5-5	TRBJ2-5	ASSRDPGSQETQY
TRBV29-1	TRBJ2-1	SVVYYLGDNNEQF
TRBV6-2/TRBV6-3	TRBJ2-5	ASSYSPRTGWETQY
TRBV19	TRBJ1-2	ASSTGQGTWGYT
TRBV10-2	TRBJ1-5	ASSTVSLNQPQH
TRBV7-8	TRBJ2-7	GTGSSYEQY
TRBV7-2	TRBJ2-3	ASSLGVAGYNEQY
TRBV6-4	TRBJ1-2	ASSHSRGGDYGYT
TRBV6-4	TRBJ2-2	ASSGWADNTGELF
TRBV7-2	TRBJ1-2	ASSQEPTGRRSYP
TRBV2	TRBJ2-7	ASSLGFSYEQY
TRBV9	TRBJ2-3	ASSAPPGGRGWADTQY
TRBV20-1	TRBJ1-1	SALARQGGGTEAF
TRBV14	TRBJ2-7	ASSLYRGSYEQY
TRBV5-1	TRBJ1-5	ASTERTGGNQPQH
TRBV10-3	TRBJ2-6	AISDQSSGANVLT
TRBV27	TRBJ2-6	ASSFLSGANVLT
TRBV7-7	TRBJ2-5	ASSSGGGLRKTQY
TRBV6-2/TRBV6-3	TRBJ1-4	ASSPHRGDNEKLF
TRBV5-8	TRBJ2-1	ASSPGQGNEQF
TRBV7-2	TRBJ1-4	ASADRVDEKLF
TRBV28	TRBJ1-4	ASSLNCDRDKRGEKLF
TRBV5-5	TRBJ2-7	ASSRDGASYEQY
TRBV5-1	TRBJ1-6	ASRPWTLGSPLH
TRBV10-3	TRBJ1-1	AIGNRKLTEAF
TRBV30	TRBJ2-7	AWDRGPYEQY
TRBV7-9	TRBJ2-2	ASSLETGGLF
TRBV6-5	TRBJ1-3	ASRRQGGNTIY
TRBV9	TRBJ2-2	ASSSLDAGELF
TRBV6-2/TRBV6-3	TRBJ1-6	ASKEGSYNSPLH
TRBV5-1	TRBJ2-5	ASSSFSPQDTQY
TRBV30	TRBJ2-1	AWSKTASSYSEQF
TRBV7-8	TRBJ2-2	ASAGLGTGELF
TRBV6-5	TRBJ2-7	ASSNHVGDPYEQY
TRBV10-3	TRBJ2-2	ATMGSEGELF
TRBV5-6	TRBJ2-1	ASSLGTGTVINEQF
TRBV7-2	TRBJ2-5	ASSLDLGGTQY
TRBV11-2	TRBJ2-2	ASSPGSGTGTGELF
TRBV7-2	TRBJ1-2	ASSFDKGAHGYT
TRBV18	TRBJ1-1	ASSPVLSPAAF